These 18 T cell receptor beta chains were all obtained from the same sample, sequenced in a study of T-cell reconstitution after alpha-beta-depleted transplantation in children. The library targeted TCRbeta and was prepared with unique molecular identifiers. One entry per CDR3 protein results from TCRdb running MiXCR on the PCR reads. The sample consists of some 200,000 distinct CDR3 sequences, roughly 8.1% of them appearing once. The sequencing used PBMCs, mostly from graft donor cells, collected 360 days after TCRalphabeta/CD19-depleted stem cell transplant. All receptors come from a male patient aged 2 to 10 who had a stem cell transplant for acute myeloid leukemia, so the T cells may come from the graft donor.

This clonotype has a count of ten or more. The chain combines TRBV20-1 with TRBJ1-1; no firm D call. CDR3 length: 15 amino acids. The germline V and J ends were trimmed by 0 bases and 0 bases, with 11 bases remaining between them. Germline values: CDR1 DFQATT, CDR2 SNEGSKA (reference sequence). DNA for the CDR3: TGCAGTGCTAGAGATAATGGGGTTATGAACACTGAAGCTTTCTTT. Its translation: CSARDNGVMNTEAFF.

Comments on this clonotype: A read error may explain this, as a much larger clone is one base away. V is TRBV24-1 and J is TRBJ2-1; TRBD1 matches at 8 bases. From germline, CDR1 is KGHDR and CDR2 SFDVKD. After removal of 10 bases from V and 9 bases from J, the junction contained 10 bases not matched to a gene. The CDR3 contains 13 residues. The CDR3 region is CATGGQVRGEQFF. CDR3 in DNA: TGTGCCACAGGGGGACAGGTGAGGGGTGAGCAGTTCTTC.

CDR3 sequence reads: CASSPLAGYNEQFF. CDR3 nucleotides: TGCGCCAGCAGTCCGCTAGCGGGGTACAATGAGCAGTTCTTC. This chain links TRBV5-1 with TRBJ2-1, with 9 bases fitting TRBD2. This CDR3 has 14 residues. The V segment lost 5 bases and the J segment 4 bases; nucleotides outside the gene matches: 4. In germline, CDR1 is SGHRS, CDR2 YFSETQ.

This clonotype was counted at least ten times. J is TRBJ1-5 and V is TRBV5-1; possibly TRBD1 for D (5 bases). The CDR3 is made up of 13 amino acids. CDR1 is SGHRS, CDR2 YFSETQ, per germline. V was clipped by 0 bases and J by 5 bases, with 6 bases between them. The CDR3 sequence: CASSLGGYQPQHF. The CDR3 DNA reads TGCGCCAGCAGCTTGGGGGGGTATCAGCCCCAGCATTTT.

This clonotype was picked up a small number of times. J is TRBJ1-2 and V is TRBV6-5, with D unresolved. Germline V lookup: CDR1 MNHEY, CDR2 SVGAGI. The length of the CDR3 is 18 residues. Trimming removed 1 base at V and 6 bases at J, with 24 bases between. Written as DNA, the CDR3 is TGTGCCAGCAGTTACTTATCTTTTGGCGGCACCCTGCCCCATGGCTACACCTTC. It translates to CASSYLSFGGTLPHGYTF.

This clonotype has ten or more counts. In DNA, the CDR3 is TGCAGTGCTAGATACCCAGTTACAGATACGCAGTATTTT. It encodes CSARYPVTDTQYF. This rearrangement joins TRBV20-1 to TRBJ2-3; no clear D gene. The V end was cut by 2 bases, the J end by 3 bases, with 9 bases between. Germline CDR1 and CDR2: DFQATT and SNEGSKA (reference sequence). The CDR3 extends over 13 amino acids.

There are many counts of this clonotype. The chain joins TRBV6-5 to TRBJ2-2, with TRBD2 matching 11 bases. Trimming removed 4 bases from V and 4 bases from J; junction bases left unmatched: 5. The CDR3 contains 16 residues. Germline loops: CDR1 MNHEY, CDR2 SVGAGI. This CDR3 is CASSSSGRSRTGELFF. DNA for the CDR3: TGTGCCAGCAGTTCTAGCGGGAGGTCGCGCACCGGGGAGCTGTTTTTT.

V usage is TRBV5-5 and J usage is TRBJ2-7; no definite D call. V was clipped by 6 bases and J by 5 bases, with 15 bases between them. This CDR3 region has 13 residues. Germline V CDR1 and CDR2: SGHKS, YYEKEE (reference sequence). In DNA, the CDR3 is TGTGCCAGCAACAGAGTGCGCTCGAACGAGCAGTACTTC. Translated: CASNRVRSNEQYF. The full variable domain, in which reference TRBV5-5 and TRBJ2-7 provide the parts outside the CDR3, is DAGVTQSPTHLIKTRGQQVTLRCSPISGHKSVSWYQQVLGQGPQFIFQYYEKEERGRGNFPDRFSARQFPNYSSELNVNALLLGDSALYLCASNRVRSNEQYFGPGTRLTVT.

The CDR3: CASSLQEVNEQFF. The CDR3 DNA is TGTGCCAGCAGCTTACAAGAGGTTAATGAGCAGTTCTTC. This rearrangement joins TRBV11-1 to TRBJ2-1; the D is unclear. Trimming stripped 2 bases from V and 7 bases from J, with 9 bases between. CDR3 size: 13 residues. From germline, CDR1 is SGHAT and CDR2 FQDESV (reference sequence).

The V and J genes are TRBV24-1 and TRBJ2-7; the match to TRBD2 covers 8 bases. CDR3 length: 17 amino acids. The germline V gene encodes CDR1 KGHDR and CDR2 SFDVKD. J lost 3 bases, V lost 8 bases, and 17 bases had no gene match. In nucleotides, the CDR3 is TGTGCCACCATCAGACTAGGGTCGGGGGGGGAGTTCTACGAGCAGTACGTC. Its protein product is CATIRLGSGGEFYEQYV.

In this sample, this clonotype turned up many times. V gene TRBV5-1 combines with J gene TRBJ2-3, with 10 bases aligning to TRBD1. With 3 bases clipped from V and 5 bases from J, the junction kept 9 bases outside the gene matches. The CDR3 length is 16 residues. The V gene's germline CDR1 is SGHRS and CDR2 YFSETQ. CDR3 sequence reads: CASSSPRGTGVDTQYF. For the CDR3, the DNA is TGCGCCAGCAGCTCACCTCGCGGGACAGGGGTAGATACGCAGTATTTT. The variable domain in full, with the rest retrieved from reference TRBV5-1 and TRBJ2-3, is KAGVTQTPRYLIKTRGQQVTLSCSPISGHRSVSWYQQTPGQGLQFLFEYFSETQRNKGNFPGRFSGRQFSNSRSEMNVSTLELGDSALYLCASSSPRGTGVDTQYFGPGTRLTVL.

The sample holds a few counts of this clonotype. Here the CDR3 DNA reads TGTGCCAGCAGCGTAGGGACAGGAAAAGAGACCCAGTACTTC. Encoded protein: CASSVGTGKETQYF. The chain couples TRBV9 to TRBJ2-5; 7 bases are a match to TRBD1. Germline-derived CDR1 and CDR2 are SGDLS and YYNGEE. The trim removed 0 bases at V and 3 bases at J, leaving 2 bases unmatched. The CDR3 has 14 residues.

The chain uses TRBV12-3 or TRBV12-4 and TRBJ2-5; D gene uncertain. This CDR3 is 13 amino acids long. V was trimmed by 6 bases and J by 7 bases, leaving 15 bases between them. Here the CDR3 DNA reads TGTGCCAGCAGCCCACCTCCCCCCAGGACCCAGTACTTC. This sequence encodes CASSPPPPRTQYF.

This clonotype was observed at least ten times. The chain has TRBV29-1 and TRBJ2-1; 7 bases fit TRBD1. Germline values: CDR1 SQVTM, CDR2 ANQGSEA. J was trimmed by 6 bases and V by 7 bases; bases with no gene match: 12. CDR3 length: 14 amino acids. CDR3 residues: CSATGSRGRNEQFF. In nucleotides, the CDR3 is TGCAGCGCGACAGGGTCGAGAGGCCGCAATGAGCAGTTCTTC.

V usage is TRBV12-3 or TRBV12-4 and J usage is TRBJ1-2; 7 nucleotides line up with TRBD1. J was trimmed by 10 bases and V by 5 bases; bases with no gene match: 4. This CDR3 spans 11 amino acids. CDR3 nucleotides: TGTGCCAGCAGTCACAGGGGTGACTACACCTTC. As protein: CASSHRGDYTF.

In its sample, this clonotype was seen a few times. The chain couples TRBV10-3 to TRBJ2-3, with 9 bases that match TRBD2. V was pared by 2 bases and J by 6 bases, with 3 bases of the junction left unmatched. This CDR3 contains 14 residues. Germline V gives CDR1 ENHRY, CDR2 SYGVKD. The CDR3 spells CAISEGLAGDTQYF. DNA for the CDR3: TGTGCCATCAGTGAGGGCCTAGCGGGGGATACGCAGTATTTT.

The chain combines TRBV5-1 with TRBJ2-5, with 9 bases lining up with TRBD1. Looked up from germline, CDR1 is SGHRS and CDR2 is YFSETQ. The CDR3 spans 13 residues. Trimming at V came to 7 bases and at J to 2 bases, leaving 3 bases not matched to a gene. In DNA, the CDR3 is TGCGCCAGCTTTGGGACAGGGCAAGAGACCCAGTACTTC. Translating gives CASFGTGQETQYF. The whole variable domain, remainder taken from reference TRBV5-1 and TRBJ2-5, is KAGVTQTPRYLIKTRGQQVTLSCSPISGHRSVSWYQQTPGQGLQFLFEYFSETQRNKGNFPGRFSGRQFSNSRSEMNVSTLELGDSALYLCASFGTGQETQYFGPGTRLLVL.

The CDR3 reads CASSPDTGHMNTEAFF. CDR3 coding DNA: TGCGCCAGCAGCCCTGACACGGGACATATGAACACTGAAGCTTTCTTT. The chain carries TRBV5-1 and TRBJ1-1, with D perhaps matching TRBD1 (6 bases). The V gene's germline CDR1 is SGHRS and CDR2 YFSETQ. The V gene lost 4 bases and the J gene lost 0 bases, with 16 bases spanning the gap. This CDR3 has 16 amino acids.